The 22 T cell receptor beta chains given below trace back to one sample, sequenced in a study of T cell responses to AZD1222 COVID-19 vaccine. Measured with immunoSEQ multiplex PCR; TCRdb has only the in-frame clones, and not every one. This table has tens of thousands of clones, roughly nine tenths appearing once. This material consisted of peripheral blood, taken 28 days after the second AZD1222 dose. Receptors were obtained from an adult who received the AZD1222 COVID-19 vaccine.

The rearrangement links TRBV5-4 to TRBJ2-2, with D possibly TRBD2 on 5 matching bases. V lost 2 bases to trimming and J lost 0 bases, with 11 bases between them. Germline CDR1 and CDR2: SGHNT and YYREEE (reference sequence). The CDR3 loop spans 16 amino acids. CDR3 coding DNA: TGTGCCAGCAGCTTTGCGGGCTTCGCGAACACCGGGGAGCTGTTTTTT. Translation gives CASSFAGFANTGELFF.

The V gene is TRBV21-1, the J gene TRBJ1-5; the table gives TRBD1 as D, unverified against the DNA. TRBV21-1 is recorded as a pseudogene. This CDR3 region has 22 residues. Written as DNA, the CDR3 is TGTGCCAGCAGCAAAACCACCATGAGAAGACAGGCGCCAGATTATAGCAATCAGCCCCAGCATTTT. Its protein product is CASSKTTMRRQAPDYSNQPQHF.

The J gene is TRBJ1-5, the V gene TRBV6-6, with 11 nucleotides matching TRBD1. Trimming removed 5 bases from V and 0 bases from J; junction bases left unmatched: 9. Per germline, CDR1 MNHNY and CDR2 SVGAGI (reference sequence). This CDR3 is 18 amino acids long. This CDR3 reads CASSLGTGGYGSNQPQHF. CDR3 nucleotides: TGTGCCAGCAGTCTTGGGACAGGGGGGTACGGTAGCAATCAGCCCCAGCATTTT.

The rearrangement uses TRBV7-9 and TRBJ2-2; maybe TRBD1 (6 bases). V lost 3 bases to trimming and J lost 5 bases, with 13 bases between them. The CDR3 has 15 amino acids. Per germline, CDR1 SEHNR and CDR2 FQNEAQ (reference sequence). CDR3 nucleotide sequence: TGTGCCAGCAGCTTCACGGGACACGTTACCGGGGAGCTGTTTTTT. It is translated as CASSFTGHVTGELFF.

The chain uses TRBV19 and TRBJ2-5, with TRBD2 matching over 9 bases. The CDR3 is 15 amino acids. Germline assignment: CDR1 LNHDA and CDR2 SQIVND (reference sequence). Trimming cost V 3 bases and J 2 bases; bases outside gene matches: 4. The CDR3 protein is CASSMRLAGQETQYF. In nucleotides, the CDR3 is TGTGCCAGTAGTATGAGGCTAGCGGGACAAGAGACCCAGTACTTC.

The genes are TRBV9 and TRBJ1-2; D gene ambiguous. The CDR3 is 14 residues long. The V end was cut by 0 bases, the J end by 1 base, with 7 bases between. The germline gives CDR1 SGDLS, CDR2 YYNGEE. CDR3 loop: CASSVVADNYGYTF. The CDR3 DNA reads TGTGCCAGCAGCGTAGTGGCGGATAACTATGGCTACACCTTC.

V usage is TRBV11-2 and J usage is TRBJ2-3, with D possibly being TRBD1 (5 bases). V gave up 6 bases and J gave up 4 bases, with 11 bases separating them. The CDR3 extends over 13 amino acids. Germline lookup yields CDR1 SGHAT and CDR2 FQNNGV. This CDR3 is CASRNPGSDTQYF. Here the CDR3 DNA reads TGTGCCAGCAGAAATCCAGGGTCAGATACGCAGTATTTT.

The CDR3 coding sequence is TGTGCCTGGAGTTCCAGGGGGAGCTCCTATAATTCACCCCTCCACTTT. It is translated as CAWSSRGSSYNSPLHF. The rearrangement links TRBV30 to TRBJ1-6, with TRBD1 identical over 7 bases. This CDR3 comprises 16 residues. V gave up 2 bases and J gave up 0 bases; unmatched junction bases: 4. CDR1 GTSNPN and CDR2 SVGIG come from the germline V gene (reference sequence).

The chain recombines TRBV2 with TRBJ1-5; 7 nucleotides line up with TRBD1. Looked up from germline, CDR1 is SNHLY and CDR2 is FYNNEI. The CDR3 consists of 16 residues. V shed 2 bases and J 6 bases; nucleotides not matched to a gene: 10. The CDR3 is CASSEWGGTVAQPQHF. The CDR3 DNA follows: TGTGCCAGCAGTGAATGGGGCGGGACAGTTGCTCAGCCCCAGCATTTT.

The J gene is TRBJ1-1, the V gene TRBV7-6; no definite D call. The CDR3 spans 13 residues. CDR1 is SGHVS, CDR2 FNYEAQ, per germline. V dropped 4 bases and J dropped 4 bases, with 10 bases sitting between them. The CDR3 sequence is CASSSLGVTEAFF. The CDR3 DNA reads as TGTGCCAGCAGCTCCCTCGGGGTCACTGAAGCTTTCTTT.

This clone was seen only a few times. The chain uses TRBV5-4 and TRBJ2-2; D remains unclear. CDR3 size: 16 residues. Per the germline V gene, CDR1 is SGHNT and CDR2 is YYREEE (reference sequence). The V and J ends lost 2 bases and 5 bases respectively, with 16 bases between them. CDR3 nucleotides: TGTGCCAGCAGCTTTTTCCGTGGAGCAGAAACCGGGGAGCTGTTTTTT. Residues: CASSFFRGAETGELFF.

V usage is TRBV29-1 and J usage is TRBJ2-7, with TRBD2 as a possible D gene (5 bases). Germline V gene sequence: CDR1 SQVTM, CDR2 ANQGSEA. V lost 0 bases and J 0 bases, leaving 9 bases between the germline ends. This CDR3 comprises 14 residues. The CDR3 is CSVEDPGSSYEQYF. CDR3 sequence (DNA): TGCAGCGTTGAAGATCCGGGGAGCTCCTACGAGCAGTACTTC.

The J gene is TRBJ2-7, the V gene TRBV4-1; TRBD2 agrees at 9 bases. The germline V gene encodes CDR1 MGHRA and CDR2 YSYEKL. The CDR3 extends over 17 amino acids. Trimming cost V 1 base and J 6 bases; bases outside gene matches: 13. The CDR3 reads CASSQGGGRLAGLEQYF. DNA of the CDR3: TGCGCCAGCAGCCAAGGAGGGGGAAGGCTAGCGGGACTCGAGCAGTACTTC.

V gene TRBV28 combines with J gene TRBJ2-7, with D perhaps given as TRBD1 or TRBD2 (5 bases each). The CDR3 consists of 14 residues. Germline assignment: CDR1 MDHEN and CDR2 SYDVKM. V gave up 6 bases and J gave up 5 bases, with 17 bases separating them. CDR3 protein: CASRGRKTIHEQYF. DNA of the CDR3: TGTGCCAGCAGGGGACGAAAGACCATCCACGAGCAGTACTTC.

The rearrangement joins TRBV23-1 to TRBJ1-3; D is ambiguous. TRBV23-1 is assigned to the ORF class and has an uncertain function. CDR3 length: 13 residues. With 4 bases removed from V and 5 bases from J, the gap between germline ends came to 9 bases. The CDR3 sequence: CASSRRARNTIYF. The CDR3, as DNA: TGCGCCAGCAGTCGTAGGGCCCGAAACACCATATATTTT.

This clone was observed a single time. The CDR3 region has the DNA TGTGCCAGCAGCTTAGGGATTAATGAAAAACTGTTTTTT. This sequence encodes CASSLGINEKLFF. The chain joins TRBV7-9 to TRBJ1-4; no clear D. There are 13 residues in the CDR3. V lost 1 base to trimming and J lost 4 bases, with 4 bases between them. The germline gives CDR1 SEHNR, CDR2 FQNEAQ (reference sequence).

This clone was seen a single time. The rearrangement joins TRBV27 to TRBJ1-2; TRBD1 agrees at 10 bases. CDR1 MNHEY and CDR2 SMNVEV come from the germline V gene (reference sequence). V was pared by 5 bases and J by 5 bases, with 5 bases of the junction left unmatched. CDR3 length: 14 residues. DNA of the CDR3: TGTGCCAGCAGTCAGACAGGGGGCGGTTATGGCTACACCTTC. Translating gives CASSQTGGGYGYTF.

The chain carries TRBV7-9 and TRBJ1-1; D call uncertain. Trimming took off 5 bases at V and 7 bases at J, with 11 bases between the two ends. CDR1 and CDR2 (germline): SEHNR, FQNEAQ (reference sequence). This CDR3 comprises 12 residues. CDR3 DNA sequence: TGTGCCAGCAGCCGTCTCGGAGATGAAGCTTTCTTT. Translated, it gives CASSRLGDEAFF.

The chain links TRBV19 to TRBJ2-3; 11 nucleotides line up with TRBD2. V trimming: 3 bases; J trimming: 2 bases; junction bases outside the gene matches: 4. CDR3 length equals 16 residues. Germline CDR1 and CDR2: LNHDA and SQIVND (reference sequence). As DNA, the CDR3 is TGTGCCAGTAGTATGTCTAGCGGGGGGAACACAGATACGCAGTATTTT. Its translation: CASSMSSGGNTDTQYF.

CDR3 region: CASSTPRDLKPGEQLYEQYF. CDR3 bases: TGCGCCAGCAGCACACCCCGGGACTTGAAACCGGGAGAACAGTTATACGAGCAGTACTTC. The V and J genes are TRBV5-1 and TRBJ2-7, with D tentatively TRBD2 (6 bases). Germline CDR1 and CDR2: SGHRS and YFSETQ. Trimming shortened V by 4 bases and J by 4 bases, and 33 bases separated the two germline ends. The CDR3 runs to 20 residues.

The chain carries TRBV7-3 and TRBJ2-6, with D unclear. The CDR3 is 17 amino acids. Germline values: CDR1 SGHTA, CDR2 FQGTGA. Trimming removed 5 bases at V and 1 base at J, with 15 bases between. The CDR3 sequence is CASSPIRYASGANVLTF. The CDR3 bases are TGTGCCAGCAGCCCCATCAGGTACGCTTCTGGGGCCAACGTCCTGACTTTC. The variable domain in full, with the rest retrieved from reference TRBV7-3 and TRBJ2-6, is GAGVSQTPSNKVTEKGKYVELRCDPISGHTALYWYRQSLGQGPEFLIYFQGTGAADDSGLPNDRFFAVRPEGSVSTLKIQRTERGDSAVYLCASSPIRYASGANVLTFGAGSRLTVL.

J is TRBJ2-7 and V is TRBV5-6; 8 bases match TRBD1. With 4 bases clipped from V and 6 bases from J, the junction kept 9 bases outside the gene matches. The CDR3 length is 14 residues. The germline CDR1 and CDR2 sequences are SGHDT and YYEEEE. The CDR3 here is CASSLLRGLSEQYF. As DNA, the CDR3 is TGTGCCAGCAGCCTACTCAGGGGGCTGAGCGAGCAGTACTTC.